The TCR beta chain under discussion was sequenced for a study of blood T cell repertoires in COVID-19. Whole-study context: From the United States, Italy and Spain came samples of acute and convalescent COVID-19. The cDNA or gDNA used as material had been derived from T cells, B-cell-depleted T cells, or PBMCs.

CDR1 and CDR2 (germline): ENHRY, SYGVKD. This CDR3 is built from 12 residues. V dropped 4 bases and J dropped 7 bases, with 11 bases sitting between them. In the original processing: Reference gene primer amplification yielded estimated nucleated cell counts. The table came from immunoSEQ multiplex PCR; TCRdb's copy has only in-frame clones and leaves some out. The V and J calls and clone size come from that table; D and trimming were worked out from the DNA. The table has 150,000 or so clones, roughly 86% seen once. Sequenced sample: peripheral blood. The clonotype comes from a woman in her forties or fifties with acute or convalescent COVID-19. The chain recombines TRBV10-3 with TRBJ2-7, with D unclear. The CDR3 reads CAISGAAEEQYF. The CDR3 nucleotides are TGTGCCATCAGTGGGGCCGCAGAGGAGCAGTACTTC.